This T cell receptor (beta chain) derives from a study of radiotherapy plus CTLA-4 blockade in lung cancer. Germline lookup yields CDR1 SGHNT and CDR2 YYREEE (reference sequence). This CDR3 is built from 15 residues. V was shortened by 4 bases and J by 1 base, with 9 bases between the two germline ends. Produced via immunoSEQ multiplex PCR; TCRdb's table is partial and in-frame only. The repertoire includes some 46,000 clones, 60% to 80% of them detected once, and under 3% sits in the top ten. This sequence originates from a human donor with non-small cell lung cancer whose response to radiotherapy plus ipilimumab could not be evaluated. The chain couples TRBV5-4 to TRBJ2-6; possibly TRBD2 for D (5 bases). Here the sequenced sample was peripheral blood, taken from a patient treated with radiotherapy plus ipilimumab. The CDR3 DNA sequence: TGTGCCAGCAGCCTCGGGATATCTGGGGCCAACGTCCTGACTTTC. Amino acids: CASSLGISGANVLTF.